The rows below give T cell receptor beta chains drawn from one sample of a study of Ad26.COV2.S vaccination and SARS-CoV-2 variants. Method: immunoSEQ multiplex PCR; TCRdb's copy keeps in-frame clones and lacks some. The sample lists 300,000 to 400,000 clones; more than 75% were seen once. This specimen was peripheral blood, taken in a trial of Ad26.COV2.S vaccine versus placebo. These TCRs come from a person between 18 and 59 years old who received the Ad26.COV2.S COVID-19 vaccine or a placebo. The CDR3 runs from the conserved cysteine through the conserved F or W. The D gene is left open where the match is weak. Some rows mark clone size as missing; the rest say once, few, many or name a class of expanded clone.

v_call: TRBV11-2; j_call: TRBJ2-7; d_call: NA; clone_size: NA; cdr3_nt: TGTGCCAGCAGCTTAGTATCCTACGAGCAGTACTTC; cdr3_aa: CASSLVSYEQYF
v_call: TRBV14; j_call: TRBJ2-1; d_call: NA; clone_size: NA; cdr3_nt: TGTGCCAGCAGCCAAAACTACAATGAGCAGTTCTTC; cdr3_aa: CASSQNYNEQFF
v_call: TRBV7-2; j_call: TRBJ2-5; d_call: TRBD2; clone_size: NA; cdr3_nt: TGTGCCAGCAGCCGTAGATCGGGGGGGGTCGAGACCCAGTACTTC; cdr3_aa: CASSRRSGGVETQYF
v_call: TRBV5-6; j_call: TRBJ2-5; d_call: NA; clone_size: NA; cdr3_nt: TGTGCCAGCAGCAAGTATGGACGGTATCAAGAGACCCAGTACTTC; cdr3_aa: CASSKYGRYQETQYF
v_call: TRBV6-5; j_call: TRBJ2-1; d_call: TRBD1; clone_size: NA; cdr3_nt: TGTGCCAGCAGCCGGGACAGGGTCTATGAGCAGTTCTTC; cdr3_aa: CASSRDRVYEQFF
v_call: TRBV3-1/TRBV3-2; j_call: TRBJ2-1; d_call: TRBD2; clone_size: NA; cdr3_nt: TGTGCCAGCAGCCGAACTAGCGGGGGTTACAATGAGCAGTTCTTC; cdr3_aa: CASSRTSGGYNEQFF
v_call: TRBV4-2; j_call: TRBJ1-4; d_call: NA; clone_size: NA; cdr3_nt: TGTGCCAGCAGCCAAGCCCTGTACGATACAACTAATGAAAAACTGTTTTTT; cdr3_aa: CASSQALYDTTNEKLFF
v_call: TRBV7-9; j_call: TRBJ2-3; d_call: NA; clone_size: NA; cdr3_nt: TGTGCCAGCAGCTTAGTCCGCCGGTCTTGGGGTGAAGATACGCAGTATTTT; cdr3_aa: CASSLVRRSWGEDTQYF
v_call: TRBV29-1; j_call: TRBJ2-7; d_call: TRBD2; clone_size: NA; cdr3_nt: TGCAGCGTTGAAGTTAGCGGGGGTATCTACGAGCAGTACTTC; cdr3_aa: CSVEVSGGIYEQYF
v_call: TRBV29-1; j_call: TRBJ2-7; d_call: TRBD1; clone_size: few; cdr3_nt: TGCAGCGTTGAAGATCGGGACAGCTCCTACGAGCAGTACTTC; cdr3_aa: CSVEDRDSSYEQYF
v_call: TRBV11-3; j_call: TRBJ1-1; d_call: NA; clone_size: NA; cdr3_nt: TGTGCCAGCAGCCGAACGTTGAACACTGAAGCTTTCTTT; cdr3_aa: CASSRTLNTEAFF
v_call: TRBV6-6; j_call: TRBJ1-4; d_call: NA; clone_size: NA; cdr3_nt: TGTGCCAGCAGTTACGAGGGGACCTATAATGAAAAACTGTTTTTT; cdr3_aa: CASSYEGTYNEKLFF
v_call: TRBV4-2; j_call: TRBJ2-7; d_call: NA; clone_size: NA; cdr3_nt: TGTGCCAGCAGCCAAACGACAGCTATTACCTACGAGCAGTACTTC; cdr3_aa: CASSQTTAITYEQYF
v_call: TRBV5-6; j_call: TRBJ1-6; d_call: NA; clone_size: NA; cdr3_nt: TGTGCCAGCAGCCGACTCGGAAGCTCCTATAATTCACCCCTCCACTTT; cdr3_aa: CASSRLGSSYNSPLHF
v_call: TRBV9; j_call: TRBJ2-2; d_call: NA; clone_size: NA; cdr3_nt: TGTGCCAGCAGCGTCACCGGGGAGCTGTTTTTT; cdr3_aa: CASSVTGELFF
v_call: TRBV7-3; j_call: TRBJ2-2; d_call: NA; clone_size: NA; cdr3_nt: TGTGCCAGCAGCTCCCGCCCTGAAGGCGGGGAGCTGTTTTTT; cdr3_aa: CASSSRPEGGELFF
v_call: TRBV19; j_call: TRBJ2-3; d_call: NA; clone_size: NA; cdr3_nt: TGTGCCAGTAGTATCATTGGGAGACCAGATACGCAGTATTTT; cdr3_aa: CASSIIGRPDTQYF
v_call: TRBV7-9; j_call: TRBJ2-7; d_call: NA; clone_size: once; cdr3_nt: TGTGCCAGCAGCTTAGGTGCCGGACTCTCCTACGAGCAGTACTTC; cdr3_aa: CASSLGAGLSYEQYF
v_call: TRBV7-9; j_call: TRBJ1-1; d_call: NA; clone_size: NA; cdr3_nt: TGTGCCAGCAGCTTAGACGTAGGGACTGAAGCTTTCTTT; cdr3_aa: CASSLDVGTEAFF
v_call: TRBV3-1/TRBV3-2; j_call: TRBJ2-1; d_call: TRBD1; clone_size: NA; cdr3_nt: TGTGCCAGCAGCCAGGACAGGGGGTCCTACAATGAGCAGTTCTTC; cdr3_aa: CASSQDRGSYNEQFF
v_call: TRBV6-5; j_call: TRBJ1-6; d_call: NA; clone_size: NA; cdr3_nt: TGTGCCAGCAGTTACACGGGGGACTATAATAATTCACCCCTCCACTTT; cdr3_aa: CASSYTGDYNNSPLHF
v_call: TRBV4-3; j_call: TRBJ2-3; d_call: NA; clone_size: NA; cdr3_nt: TGCGCCAGCAGCCAAGAATCCTCTTCCGGGGATACGCAGTATTTT; cdr3_aa: CASSQESSSGDTQYF
v_call: TRBV3-1/TRBV3-2; j_call: TRBJ2-7; d_call: TRBD1; clone_size: NA; cdr3_nt: TGTGCCAGCAGCCAAGCGAATCAGGGGGCAAAGCAGTACTTC; cdr3_aa: CASSQANQGAKQYF
v_call: TRBV14; j_call: TRBJ1-2; d_call: TRBD1; clone_size: NA; cdr3_nt: TGTGCCAGCAGCCCTACAGGGGAGTACGGCTACACCTTC; cdr3_aa: CASSPTGEYGYTF
v_call: TRBV5-1; j_call: TRBJ2-3; d_call: NA; clone_size: NA; cdr3_nt: TGCGCCAGCCTAATGACAGGTTCTAGCACAGATACGCAGTATTTT; cdr3_aa: CASLMTGSSTDTQYF
v_call: TRBV6-5; j_call: TRBJ2-7; d_call: TRBD2; clone_size: NA; cdr3_nt: TGTGCCAGCAGCCCACTAGCGGGGGGCTTCTACGAGCAGTACTTC; cdr3_aa: CASSPLAGGFYEQYF
v_call: TRBV5-8; j_call: TRBJ1-4; d_call: NA; clone_size: NA; cdr3_nt: TGTGCCAGCAGCTTACGACGCAATGAAAAACTGTTTTTT; cdr3_aa: CASSLRRNEKLFF
v_call: TRBV2; j_call: TRBJ1-1; d_call: NA; clone_size: NA; cdr3_nt: TGTGCCAGCTTAACGAACGAACCGGGACAGAACACTGAAGCTTTCTTT; cdr3_aa: CASLTNEPGQNTEAFF
v_call: TRBV10-3; j_call: TRBJ2-5; d_call: NA; clone_size: once; cdr3_nt: TGTGCCATCAGTTCAGGGGTATCAGAGACCCAGTACTTC; cdr3_aa: CAISSGVSETQYF
v_call: TRBV5-1; j_call: TRBJ1-4; d_call: NA; clone_size: once; cdr3_nt: TGCGCCAGCACCCTTACTACACCCCCAACTAATGAAAAACTGTTTTTT; cdr3_aa: CASTLTTPPTNEKLFF
v_call: TRBV19; j_call: TRBJ1-2; d_call: NA; clone_size: once; cdr3_nt: TGTGCCAGTAGTATCGTTGGCAGGGGCGGCTACACCTTC; cdr3_aa: CASSIVGRGGYTF
v_call: TRBV10-3; j_call: TRBJ2-1; d_call: TRBD2; clone_size: NA; cdr3_nt: TGTGCCATCAGGACGTCTAGCGGGGGGGCCGGGAATGAGCAGTTCTTC; cdr3_aa: CAIRTSSGGAGNEQFF
v_call: TRBV4-2; j_call: TRBJ2-5; d_call: NA; clone_size: NA; cdr3_nt: TGTGCCAGCAGCCAAAACTCTGGAGAGACCCAGTACTTC; cdr3_aa: CASSQNSGETQYF
v_call: TRBV11-2; j_call: TRBJ1-2; d_call: NA; clone_size: NA; cdr3_nt: TGTGCCAGCAGCCACTGGAGAGCTGGGCGGTACACTAACTATGGCTACACCTTC; cdr3_aa: CASSHWRAGRYTNYGYTF
v_call: TRBV4-3; j_call: TRBJ1-2; d_call: TRBD1; clone_size: NA; cdr3_nt: TGCGCCAGCAGCCAAGAAACAGGGACAGGTGAGGGCTACACCTTC; cdr3_aa: CASSQETGTGEGYTF
v_call: TRBV29-1; j_call: TRBJ1-4; d_call: NA; clone_size: NA; cdr3_nt: TGCAGCGTGCAAAGGGGGGGTCGGACTAATGAAAAACTGTTTTTT; cdr3_aa: CSVQRGGRTNEKLFF
v_call: TRBV5-1; j_call: TRBJ1-1; d_call: TRBD1; clone_size: NA; cdr3_nt: TGCGCCAGCAGCCAAACAGGGGAGGCGAACACTGAAGCTTTCTTT; cdr3_aa: CASSQTGEANTEAFF
v_call: TRBV2; j_call: TRBJ1-2; d_call: NA; clone_size: NA; cdr3_nt: TGTGCCAGCAGTGGCGGACGGGGGCCTAACTATGGCTACACCTTC; cdr3_aa: CASSGGRGPNYGYTF
v_call: TRBV3-1/TRBV3-2; j_call: TRBJ2-5; d_call: NA; clone_size: NA; cdr3_nt: TGTGCCAGCAGGGAACGGGGGTCCCAAGAGACCCAGTACTTC; cdr3_aa: CASRERGSQETQYF
v_call: TRBV27; j_call: TRBJ1-1; d_call: NA; clone_size: NA; cdr3_nt: TGTGCCAGCAGTTTAAGGGGCCAAGGGTACACTGAAGCTTTCTTT; cdr3_aa: CASSLRGQGYTEAFF
v_call: TRBV2; j_call: TRBJ1-2; d_call: NA; clone_size: NA; cdr3_nt: TGTGCCAGCAGTGAGGTGGGGGTCGATGGCTACACCTTC; cdr3_aa: CASSEVGVDGYTF
v_call: TRBV12-3/TRBV12-4; j_call: TRBJ1-3; d_call: NA; clone_size: NA; cdr3_nt: TGTGCCAGCATCTCACAGCACGCTTTGCCCATATATTTT; cdr3_aa: CASISQHALPIYF
v_call: TRBV19; j_call: TRBJ1-5; d_call: NA; clone_size: NA; cdr3_nt: TGTGCCAGTAGTGCGTACGGGGCCGCAGCGATTCAGCCCCAGCATTTT; cdr3_aa: CASSAYGAAAIQPQHF
v_call: TRBV6-1; j_call: TRBJ1-2; d_call: NA; clone_size: NA; cdr3_nt: TGTGCCAGCAGTGAAGCGGGCAAGACTACTGTGTTCTATGGCTACACCTTC; cdr3_aa: CASSEAGKTTVFYGYTF
v_call: TRBV3-1/TRBV3-2; j_call: TRBJ2-3; d_call: NA; clone_size: NA; cdr3_nt: TGTGCCAGCAGCTACCGGGACGCGGGAGATACGCAGTATTTT; cdr3_aa: CASSYRDAGDTQYF
v_call: TRBV7-3; j_call: TRBJ1-1; d_call: NA; clone_size: NA; cdr3_nt: TGTGCCAGCAGCCCTACACGGCCCCGCAGGAGGCTGAACACTGAAGCTTTCTTT; cdr3_aa: CASSPTRPRRRLNTEAFF
v_call: TRBV7-8; j_call: TRBJ1-2; d_call: TRBD1; clone_size: NA; cdr3_nt: TGTGCCAGCAGCCGAGACAGGGGGCCTCTTCTGGGAGGCTACACCTTC; cdr3_aa: CASSRDRGPLLGGYTF
v_call: TRBV29-1; j_call: TRBJ1-2; d_call: TRBD1; clone_size: NA; cdr3_nt: TGCAGCGGAGGGACAGCTAACTATGGCTACACCTTC; cdr3_aa: CSGGTANYGYTF